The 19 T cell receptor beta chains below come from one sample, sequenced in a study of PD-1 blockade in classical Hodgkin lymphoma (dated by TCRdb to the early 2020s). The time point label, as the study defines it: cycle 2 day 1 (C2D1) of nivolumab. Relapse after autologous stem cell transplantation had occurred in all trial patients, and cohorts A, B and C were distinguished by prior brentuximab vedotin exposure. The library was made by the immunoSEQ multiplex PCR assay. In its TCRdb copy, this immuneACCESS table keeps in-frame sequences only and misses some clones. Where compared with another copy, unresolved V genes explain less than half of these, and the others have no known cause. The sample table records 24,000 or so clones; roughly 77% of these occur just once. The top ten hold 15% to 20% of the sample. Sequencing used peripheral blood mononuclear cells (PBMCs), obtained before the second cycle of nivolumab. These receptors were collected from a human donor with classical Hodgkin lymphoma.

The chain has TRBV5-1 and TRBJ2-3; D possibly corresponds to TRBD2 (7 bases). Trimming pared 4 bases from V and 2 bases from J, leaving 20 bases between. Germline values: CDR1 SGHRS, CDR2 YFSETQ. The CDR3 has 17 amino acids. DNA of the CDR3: TGCGCCAGCAGCCCTTGGTCGGGGGGCCTATTCACAGATACGCAGTATTTT. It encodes CASSPWSGGLFTDTQYF.

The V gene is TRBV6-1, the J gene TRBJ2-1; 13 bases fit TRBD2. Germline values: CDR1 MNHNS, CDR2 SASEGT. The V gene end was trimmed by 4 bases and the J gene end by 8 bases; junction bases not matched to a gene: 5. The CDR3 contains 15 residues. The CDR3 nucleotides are TGTGCCAGCAGTGCCGGGACTAGCGGGGTGGATGAGCAGTTCTTC. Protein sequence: CASSAGTSGVDEQFF.

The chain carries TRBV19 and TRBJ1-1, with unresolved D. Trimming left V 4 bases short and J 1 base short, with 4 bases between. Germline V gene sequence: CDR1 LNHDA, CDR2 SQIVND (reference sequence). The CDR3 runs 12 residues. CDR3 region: CASSRQNTEAFF. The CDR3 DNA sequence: TGTGCCAGTAGTAGACAGAACACTGAAGCTTTCTTT.

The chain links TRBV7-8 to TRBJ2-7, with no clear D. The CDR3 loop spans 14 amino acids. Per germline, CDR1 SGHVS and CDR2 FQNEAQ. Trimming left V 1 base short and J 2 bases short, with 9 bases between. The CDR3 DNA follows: TGTGCCAGCAGCTTAGTACCCGGCGCCTACGAGCAGTACGTC. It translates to CASSLVPGAYEQYV.

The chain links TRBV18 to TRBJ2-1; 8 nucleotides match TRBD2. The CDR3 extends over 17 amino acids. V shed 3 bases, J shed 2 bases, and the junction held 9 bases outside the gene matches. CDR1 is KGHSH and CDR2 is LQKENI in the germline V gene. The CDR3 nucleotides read TGTGCCAGCTCACCCGCCTTAGCGGGGTCCGCCTACAATGAGCAGTTCTTC. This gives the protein CASSPALAGSAYNEQFF. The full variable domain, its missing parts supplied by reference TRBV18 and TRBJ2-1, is NAGVMQNPRHLVRRRGQEARLRCSPMKGHSHVYWYRQLPEEGLKFMVYLQKENIIDESGMPKERFSAEFPKEGPSILRIQQVVRGDSAAYFCASSPALAGSAYNEQFFGPGTRLTVL.

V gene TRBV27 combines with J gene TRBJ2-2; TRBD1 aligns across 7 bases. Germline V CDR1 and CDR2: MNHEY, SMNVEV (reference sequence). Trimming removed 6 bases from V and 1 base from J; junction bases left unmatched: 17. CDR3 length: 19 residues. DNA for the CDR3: TGTGCCAGCAGCGACAAAATCGACAGGGTGGAGAGGAACACCGGGGAGCTGTTTTTT. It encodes CASSDKIDRVERNTGELFF.

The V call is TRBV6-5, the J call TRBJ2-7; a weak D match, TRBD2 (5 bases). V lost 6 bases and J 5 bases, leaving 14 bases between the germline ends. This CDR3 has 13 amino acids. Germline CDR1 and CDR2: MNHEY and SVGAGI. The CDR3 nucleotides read TGTGCCAGCAGACCACTAGAGGGTCACGAGCAGTACGTC. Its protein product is CASRPLEGHEQYV.

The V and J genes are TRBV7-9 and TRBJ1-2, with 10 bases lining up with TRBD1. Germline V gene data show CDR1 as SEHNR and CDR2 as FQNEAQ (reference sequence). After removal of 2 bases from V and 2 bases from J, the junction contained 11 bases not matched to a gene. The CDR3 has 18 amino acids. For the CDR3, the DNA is TGTGCCAGCAGCTTAAGTGACAGGGGGCCTTTTACGAACTATGGCTACACCTTC. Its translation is CASSLSDRGPFTNYGYTF. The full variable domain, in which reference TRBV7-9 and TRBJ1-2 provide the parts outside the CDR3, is DTGVSQNPRHKITKRGQNVTFRCDPISEHNRLYWYRQTLGQGPEFLTYFQNEAQLEKSRLLSDRFSAERPKGSFSTLEIQRTEQGDSAMYLCASSLSDRGPFTNYGYTFGSGTRLTVV.

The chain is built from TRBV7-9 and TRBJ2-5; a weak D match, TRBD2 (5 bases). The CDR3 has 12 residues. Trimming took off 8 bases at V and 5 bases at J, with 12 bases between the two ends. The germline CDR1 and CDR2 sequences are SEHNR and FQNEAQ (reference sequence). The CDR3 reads CASSRPGETQYF. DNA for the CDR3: TGTGCCAGCTCGAGGCCGGGGGAGACCCAGTACTTC.

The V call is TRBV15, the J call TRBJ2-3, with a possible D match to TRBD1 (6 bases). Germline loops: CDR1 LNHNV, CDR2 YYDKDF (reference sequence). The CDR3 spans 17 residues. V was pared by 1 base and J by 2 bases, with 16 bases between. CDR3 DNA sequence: TGTGCCACCAGCAGAGCCCCAGGGGTCCAACTCACAGATACGCAGTATTTT. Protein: CATSRAPGVQLTDTQYF.

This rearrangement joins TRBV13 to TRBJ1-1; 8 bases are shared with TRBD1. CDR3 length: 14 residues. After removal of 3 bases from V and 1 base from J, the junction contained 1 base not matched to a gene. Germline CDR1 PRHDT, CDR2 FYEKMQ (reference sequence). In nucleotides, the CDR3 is TGTGCCAGCAGCTTTGGACAGGGGAACACTGAAGCTTTCTTT. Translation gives CASSFGQGNTEAFF.

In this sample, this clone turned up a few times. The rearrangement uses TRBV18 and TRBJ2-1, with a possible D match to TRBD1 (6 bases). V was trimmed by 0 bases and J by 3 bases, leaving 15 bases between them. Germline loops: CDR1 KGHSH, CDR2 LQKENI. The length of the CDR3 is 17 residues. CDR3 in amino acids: CASSPPAGQRVYNEQFF. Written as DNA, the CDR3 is TGTGCCAGCTCACCACCTGCCGGACAGCGAGTCTACAATGAGCAGTTCTTC.

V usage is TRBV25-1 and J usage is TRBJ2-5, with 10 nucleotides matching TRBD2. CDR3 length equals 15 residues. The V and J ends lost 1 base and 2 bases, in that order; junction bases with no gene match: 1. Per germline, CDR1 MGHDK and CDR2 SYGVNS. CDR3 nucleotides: TGTGCCAGCAGTGAATCGACTAGCGGGCAAGAGACCCAGTACTTC. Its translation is CASSESTSGQETQYF.

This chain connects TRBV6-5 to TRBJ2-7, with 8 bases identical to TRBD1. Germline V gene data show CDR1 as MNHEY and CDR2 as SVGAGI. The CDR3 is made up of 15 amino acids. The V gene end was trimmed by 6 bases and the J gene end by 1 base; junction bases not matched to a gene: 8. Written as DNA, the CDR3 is TGTGCCAGCAGCGTGACAGGGGACCCTTCCTACGAGCAGTACGTC. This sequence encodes CASSVTGDPSYEQYV.

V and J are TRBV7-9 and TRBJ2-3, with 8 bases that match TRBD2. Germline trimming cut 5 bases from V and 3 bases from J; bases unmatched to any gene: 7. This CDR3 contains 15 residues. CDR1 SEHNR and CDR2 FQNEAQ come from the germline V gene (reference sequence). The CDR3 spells CASSRGAGVTDTQYF. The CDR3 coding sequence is TGTGCCAGCAGCCGGGGAGCGGGAGTAACAGATACGCAGTATTTT.

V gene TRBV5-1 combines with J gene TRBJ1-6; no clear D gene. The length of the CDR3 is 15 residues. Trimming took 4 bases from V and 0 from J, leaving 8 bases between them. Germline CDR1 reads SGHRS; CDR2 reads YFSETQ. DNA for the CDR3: TGCGCCAGCAGCGTATATCCCTCCTATAATTCACCCCTCCACTTT. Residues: CASSVYPSYNSPLHF.

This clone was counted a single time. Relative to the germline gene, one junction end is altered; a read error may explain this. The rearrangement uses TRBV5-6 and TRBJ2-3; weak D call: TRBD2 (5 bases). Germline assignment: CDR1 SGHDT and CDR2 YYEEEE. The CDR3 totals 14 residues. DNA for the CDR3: TGTGCCGGCAGCTCCCTGGCGGGCCCAGATACGCAGTATTTT. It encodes CAGSSLAGPDTQYF.

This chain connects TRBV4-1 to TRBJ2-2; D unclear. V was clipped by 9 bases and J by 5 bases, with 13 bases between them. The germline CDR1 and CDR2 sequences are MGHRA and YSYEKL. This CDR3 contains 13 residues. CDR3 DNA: TGCGCCAGTTCTAGGGTGAGAACCGGGGAGCTGTTTTTT. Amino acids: CASSRVRTGELFF.

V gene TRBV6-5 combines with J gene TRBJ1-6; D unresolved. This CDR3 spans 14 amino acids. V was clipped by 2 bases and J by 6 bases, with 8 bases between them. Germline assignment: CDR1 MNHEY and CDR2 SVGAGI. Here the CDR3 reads CASSYAGTNSPLHF. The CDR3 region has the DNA TGTGCCAGCAGTTACGCCGGAACTAATTCACCCCTCCACTTT.